This is a list of T cell receptor beta chains from one sample in a study of cytomegalovirus exposure and HLA in healthy donors. The table came from immunoSEQ multiplex PCR; TCRdb's copy has only in-frame clones and leaves some out. This table holds about 200,000 clones, 77% found once. Material: PBMCs. Receptor source: a woman in her twenties or thirties in good health and CMV-seropositive. Each CDR3 is given with its conserved first and last residue. D genes are given only for firm matches. Not all rows give a size; the values are once, few, many and, for expanded clones, a class.

J: TRBJ1-5
D: -
V: TRBV28
size: -
CDR3: CASSSRRGGQPQHF
DNA: TGTGCCAGCAGCAGTCGCAGGGGCGGTCAGCCCCAGCATTTT

J: TRBJ1-6
D: -
V: TRBV19
size: -
CDR3: CASSNSQGYNSPLHF
DNA: TGTGCCAGTAGCAACTCCCAGGGATATAATTCACCCCTCCACTTT

J: TRBJ2-3
D: -
V: TRBV5-1
size: -
CDR3: CASSITGYTDTQYF
DNA: TGCGCCAGCAGCATCACAGGCTACACAGATACGCAGTATTTT

J: TRBJ2-3
D: TRBD2
V: TRBV4-2
size: -
CDR3: CASSLQIAGGGLSTDTQYF
DNA: TGTGCCAGCAGCCTACAAATAGCGGGAGGGGGCCTTAGCACAGATACGCAGTATTTT

J: TRBJ1-1
D: TRBD1
V: TRBV28
size: -
CDR3: CASSSRQGANTEAFF
DNA: TGTGCCAGCAGCTCCAGACAGGGTGCGAACACTGAAGCTTTCTTT

J: TRBJ1-6
D: -
V: TRBV5-1
size: -
CDR3: CASSLGAENNSPLHF
DNA: TGCGCCAGCAGCTTGGGGGCTGAGAATAATTCACCCCTCCACTTT

J: TRBJ1-1
D: -
V: TRBV5-4
size: -
CDR3: CASSLHIPSMNTEAFF
DNA: TGTGCCAGCAGCTTGCATATACCGAGTATGAACACTGAAGCTTTCTTT

J: TRBJ2-3
D: TRBD2
V: TRBV27
size: few
CDR3: CASSFLGPGLAGVSADTQYF
DNA: TGTGCCAGCAGTTTCTTGGGCCCCGGGCTAGCGGGAGTGTCAGCAGATACGCAGTATTTT

J: TRBJ1-3
D: TRBD1
V: TRBV9
size: -
CDR3: CASSGSTDRAGGTIYF
DNA: TGTGCCAGCAGCGGCTCCACGGACAGGGCTGGGGGCACCATATATTTT

J: TRBJ2-1
D: -
V: TRBV9
size: -
CDR3: CASSVGVTYNEQFF
DNA: TGTGCCAGCAGCGTAGGAGTTACCTACAATGAGCAGTTCTTC

J: TRBJ2-7
D: TRBD1
V: TRBV5-1
size: -
CDR3: CASRREETGGYSYEQYF
DNA: TGCGCCAGCAGGCGGGAAGAAACAGGGGGCTATTCCTACGAGCAGTACTTC

J: TRBJ2-2
D: TRBD1
V: TRBV30
size: -
CDR3: CAWGVGTENTGELFF
DNA: TGTGCCTGGGGGGTCGGGACAGAGAACACCGGGGAGCTGTTTTTT

J: TRBJ1-1
D: -
V: TRBV5-4
size: few
CDR3: CASSLDGRPNTEAFF
DNA: TGTGCCAGCAGCTTGGATGGGAGACCGAACACTGAAGCTTTCTTT

J: TRBJ1-5
D: TRBD1
V: TRBV4-3
size: few
CDR3: CASSHRQGSQPQHF
DNA: TGCGCCAGCAGCCACAGACAGGGAAGTCAGCCCCAGCATTTT

J: TRBJ1-3
D: TRBD1
V: TRBV5-1
size: -
CDR3: CASGGTDSGNTIYF
DNA: TGCGCCAGCGGGGGGACAGACTCTGGAAACACCATATATTTT

J: TRBJ2-7
D: -
V: TRBV7-2
size: -
CDR3: CASSRRDSPSYEQYF
DNA: TGTGCCAGCAGCCGCCGGGACTCCCCGTCCTACGAGCAGTACTTC

J: TRBJ2-7
D: -
V: TRBV30
size: -
CDR3: CAWSAGSSYTYEQYF
DNA: TGTGCCTGGAGTGCCGGTAGCTCTTATACCTACGAGCAGTACTTC

J: TRBJ1-1
D: -
V: TRBV5-6
size: -
CDR3: CASSLPGTEAFF
DNA: TGTGCCAGCAGCTTGCCGGGCACTGAAGCTTTCTTT

J: TRBJ2-2
D: -
V: TRBV30
size: -
CDR3: CAWRGWRGPLNTGELFF
DNA: TGTGCCTGGAGAGGGTGGAGGGGTCCACTGAACACCGGGGAGCTGTTTTTT

J: TRBJ2-1
D: TRBD2
V: TRBV13
size: -
CDR3: CASRGTSGGANEQFF
DNA: TGTGCCAGCAGGGGGACTAGCGGGGGGGCCAATGAGCAGTTCTTC

J: TRBJ2-1
D: TRBD2
V: TRBV9
size: -
CDR3: CASSFRTSGSSYNEQFF
DNA: TGTGCCAGCAGCTTTCGGACTAGCGGAAGCTCCTACAATGAGCAGTTCTTC

J: TRBJ2-5
D: TRBD1
V: TRBV18
size: -
CDR3: CASSPRGTEETQYF
DNA: TGTGCCAGCTCACCGAGGGGGACAGAAGAGACCCAGTACTTC

J: TRBJ2-6
D: -
V: TRBV7-9
size: -
CDR3: CASSLFGGANVLTF
DNA: TGTGCCAGCAGCTTGTTCGGGGGGGCCAACGTCCTGACTTTC

J: TRBJ1-1
D: -
V: TRBV7-3
size: few
CDR3: CASSRTPNTEAFF
DNA: TGTGCCAGCAGCCGGACACCGAACACTGAAGCTTTCTTT

J: TRBJ2-5
D: -
V: TRBV15
size: -
CDR3: CATSRDISETQYF
DNA: TGTGCCACCAGCAGAGATATTTCGGAGACCCAGTACTTC

J: TRBJ2-7
D: -
V: TRBV7-9
size: -
CDR3: CASSLEWGLSTYEQYF
DNA: TGTGCCAGCAGCTTAGAGTGGGGACTTTCCACCTACGAGCAGTACTTC

J: TRBJ2-3
D: TRBD2
V: TRBV19
size: -
CDR3: CASSLTMGVIAGARDTQYF
DNA: TGTGCCAGTAGCCTAACCATGGGCGTGATAGCGGGAGCAAGAGATACGCAGTATTTT

J: TRBJ2-7
D: -
V: TRBV21-1
size: -
CDR3: CASSMPRSRQGDSYERYF
DNA: TGTGCCAGCAGCATGCCCCGGAGCAGACAGGGGGATTCTTACGAGCGGTACTTC

J: TRBJ1-5
D: -
V: TRBV2
size: -
CDR3: CASSDAVGNQPQHF
DNA: TGTGCCAGCAGTGACGCGGTGGGCAATCAGCCCCAGCATTTT

J: TRBJ2-7
D: TRBD2
V: TRBV5-8
size: -
CDR3: CASSPLGLAGSYEQYF
DNA: TGTGCCAGCAGCCCCTTGGGACTAGCGGGGTCCTACGAGCAGTACTTC

J: TRBJ1-2
D: -
V: TRBV11-2
size: -
CDR3: CASSLYNGGSYGYTF
DNA: TGTGCCAGCAGCTTATATAACGGAGGGTCCTATGGCTACACCTTC

J: TRBJ1-2
D: -
V: TRBV19
size: -
CDR3: CASSITRANYGYTF
DNA: TGTGCCAGTAGTATTACGCGGGCTAACTATGGCTACACCTTC

J: TRBJ1-1
D: -
V: TRBV19
size: -
CDR3: CASSIAGRWTEAFF
DNA: TGTGCCAGTAGTATAGCGGGGAGGTGGACTGAAGCTTTCTTT

J: TRBJ1-1
D: TRBD1
V: TRBV4-1
size: few
CDR3: CASSSHDRVGTEAFF
DNA: TGCGCCAGCAGCTCCCACGACAGGGTCGGCACTGAAGCTTTCTTT

J: TRBJ1-2
D: -
V: TRBV5-1
size: once
CDR3: CASSLALASQDPTNYGYTF
DNA: TGCGCCAGCAGCTTGGCTTTAGCTTCACAGGACCCTACCAACTATGGCTACACCTTC

J: TRBJ2-3
D: -
V: TRBV19
size: -
CDR3: CASTSGGRLTDTQYF
DNA: TGTGCCAGTACTAGTGGGGGGAGACTCACAGATACGCAGTATTTT

J: TRBJ1-6
D: TRBD1
V: TRBV15
size: -
CDR3: CATSRDLGQGPDSPLHF
DNA: TGTGCCACCAGCAGAGATTTGGGACAGGGGCCAGATTCACCCCTCCACTTT

J: TRBJ2-2
D: TRBD2
V: TRBV9
size: -
CDR3: CASSVRRWEGNTGELFF
DNA: TGTGCCAGCAGCGTAAGAAGGTGGGAGGGGAACACCGGGGAGCTGTTTTTT

J: TRBJ1-4
D: TRBD1
V: TRBV7-2
size: -
CDR3: CASSPGGVNEKLFF
DNA: TGTGCCAGCAGCCCAGGGGGCGTTAATGAAAAACTGTTTTTT

J: TRBJ1-2
D: -
V: TRBV29-1
size: -
CDR3: CSVELEALYGYTF
DNA: TGCAGCGTTGAACTCGAGGCCCTCTATGGCTACACCTTC

J: TRBJ2-7
D: TRBD2
V: TRBV7-9
size: -
CDR3: CASSFGAGGDEQYF
DNA: TGTGCCAGCAGCTTCGGGGCGGGGGGGGACGAGCAGTACTTC

J: TRBJ1-2
D: TRBD1
V: TRBV2
size: -
CDR3: CASSRFTGGKGYTF
DNA: TGTGCCAGCAGCCGATTTACAGGGGGAAAGGGCTACACCTTC

J: TRBJ2-2
D: TRBD2
V: TRBV5-1
size: -
CDR3: CASSTGLAGNTGELFF
DNA: TGCGCCAGCAGTACCGGACTAGCGGGGAACACCGGGGAGCTGTTTTTT

J: TRBJ2-7
D: -
V: TRBV29-1
size: -
CDR3: CSVEAGTPGEQYF
DNA: TGCAGCGTTGAAGCGGGAACCCCGGGGGAGCAGTACTTC

J: TRBJ2-5
D: -
V: TRBV9
size: -
CDR3: CASSVAGAAPLETQYF
DNA: TGTGCCAGCAGCGTAGCCGGAGCGGCCCCCTTGGAGACCCAGTACTTC

J: TRBJ1-3
D: -
V: TRBV15
size: -
CDR3: CATGRTRGTGNTIYF
DNA: TGTGCCACGGGCAGAACAAGGGGGACGGGAAACACCATATATTTT

J: TRBJ2-5
D: TRBD2
V: TRBV29-1
size: -
CDR3: CSVVGTREYLQETQYF
DNA: TGCAGCGTTGTTGGGACTAGAGAGTATTTACAAGAGACCCAGTACTTC

J: TRBJ2-7
D: -
V: TRBV2
size: -
CDR3: CASSEGRVKPYEQYF
DNA: TGTGCCAGCAGTGAGGGCAGAGTCAAACCCTACGAGCAGTACTTC

J: TRBJ2-1
D: -
V: TRBV2
size: -
CDR3: CASSPYSYNEQFF
DNA: TGTGCCAGCAGTCCATACAGCTACAATGAGCAGTTCTTC

J: TRBJ1-3
D: TRBD1
V: TRBV4-3
size: -
CDR3: CASSQDLRDSSGNTIYF
DNA: TGCGCCAGCAGCCAAGATCTCCGGGACAGCTCTGGAAACACCATATATTTT

J: TRBJ2-3
D: TRBD1
V: TRBV4-3
size: -
CDR3: CASSQGQGTTDTQYF
DNA: TGCGCCAGCAGCCAGGGACAGGGGACCACAGATACGCAGTATTTT

J: TRBJ1-1
D: -
V: TRBV4-3
size: -
CDR3: CASSQTGFGTEAFF
DNA: TGCGCCAGCAGCCAAACAGGGTTCGGGACTGAAGCTTTCTTT

J: TRBJ2-3
D: -
V: TRBV15
size: -
CDR3: CATSRDQGTDTQYF
DNA: TGTGCCACCAGCAGAGATCAGGGGACAGATACGCAGTATTTT

J: TRBJ1-1
D: TRBD1
V: TRBV28
size: -
CDR3: CASSGTGGKMNTEAFF
DNA: TGTGCCAGCAGTGGGACAGGGGGTAAGATGAACACTGAAGCTTTCTTT

J: TRBJ1-4
D: -
V: TRBV6-1
size: once
CDR3: CASTRIKFSEKLFF
DNA: TGTGCCAGCACCCGCATTAAATTTAGCGAAAAACTGTTTTTT

J: TRBJ2-5
D: -
V: TRBV18
size: -
CDR3: CASSSQETQYF
DNA: TGTGCCAGCTCGTCTCAAGAGACCCAGTACTTC